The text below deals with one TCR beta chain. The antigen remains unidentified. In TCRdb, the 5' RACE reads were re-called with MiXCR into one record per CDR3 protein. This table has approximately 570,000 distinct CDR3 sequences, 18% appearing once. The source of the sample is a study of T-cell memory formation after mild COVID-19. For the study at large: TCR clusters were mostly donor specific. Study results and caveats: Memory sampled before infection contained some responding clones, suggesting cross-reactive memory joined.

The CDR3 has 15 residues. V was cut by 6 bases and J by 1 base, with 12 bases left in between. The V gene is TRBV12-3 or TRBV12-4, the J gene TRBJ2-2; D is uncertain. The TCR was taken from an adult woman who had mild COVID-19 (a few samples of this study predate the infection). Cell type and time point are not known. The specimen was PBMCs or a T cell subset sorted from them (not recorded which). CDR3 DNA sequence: TGTGCCAGCAGGCGTTTCCAGGTGAACACCGGGGAGCTGTTTTTT. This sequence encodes CASRRFQVNTGELFF.